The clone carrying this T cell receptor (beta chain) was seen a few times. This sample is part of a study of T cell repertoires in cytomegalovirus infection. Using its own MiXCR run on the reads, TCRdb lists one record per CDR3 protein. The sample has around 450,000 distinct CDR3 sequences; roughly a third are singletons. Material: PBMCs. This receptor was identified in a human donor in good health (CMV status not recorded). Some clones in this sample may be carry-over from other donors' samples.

The CDR3 loop reads CASSPVGQGIKNIQYF. In DNA, the CDR3 is TGTGCCAGCAGCCCTGTGGGACAGGGAATCAAAAACATTCAGTACTTC. The chain joins TRBV12-3 or TRBV12-4 to TRBJ2-4, with 9 bases lining up with TRBD1. V lost 6 bases and J lost 3; bases outside the gene matches: 9. The CDR3 covers 16 residues.